This TCR beta chain was sequenced for a study of T cell responses to AZD1222 COVID-19 vaccine. Overall study context: Researchers grouped second doses given at about 4 or about 12 weeks into one pool.

A note on this clone: What it recognizes is unknown.

TCRdb's copy holds only in-frame clones and misses some; the assay was immunoSEQ multiplex PCR. The table shows about 120,000 clones, with 85% to 90% occurring only once. Germline V gene sequence: CDR1 MNHEY, CDR2 SVGAGI. The CDR3 runs to 13 residues. V lost 7 bases and J lost 2, with 12 bases in between. General study findings and limits: Only a handful of individuals given AZD1222 were seropositive at baseline. Unmutated variant regions reportedly attract nearly half of all spike-specific TCRs. Sampling that yielded the repertoires occurred only after the peak T cell response.

The specimen was peripheral blood, collected on day 0 of AZD1222 vaccination. The receptor comes from an adult in good health. The chain links TRBV6-5 to TRBJ2-7, with D possibly TRBD2 on 6 matching bases. This CDR3 is CASTRERTYEQYF. The DNA for the CDR3 is TGTGCCAGCACCCGGGAGCGTACCTACGAGCAGTACTTC.